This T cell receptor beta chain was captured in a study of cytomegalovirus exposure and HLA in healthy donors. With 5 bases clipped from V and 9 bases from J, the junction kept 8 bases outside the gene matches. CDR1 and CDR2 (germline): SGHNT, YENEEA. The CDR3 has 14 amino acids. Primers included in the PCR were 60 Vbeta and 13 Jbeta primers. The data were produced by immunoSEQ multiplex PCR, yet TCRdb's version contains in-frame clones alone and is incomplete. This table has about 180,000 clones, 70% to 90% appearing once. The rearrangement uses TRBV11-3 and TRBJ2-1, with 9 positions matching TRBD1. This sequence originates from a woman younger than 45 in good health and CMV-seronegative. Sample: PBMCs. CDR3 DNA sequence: TGTGCCAGCAGCCAAAACAGGGGGCGAGGTGAGCAGTTCTTC. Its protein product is CASSQNRGRGEQFF. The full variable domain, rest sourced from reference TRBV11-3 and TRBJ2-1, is EAGVVQSPRYKIIEKKQPVAFWCNPISGHNTLYWYLQNLGQGPELLIRYENEEAVDDSQLPKDRFSAERLKGVDSTLKIQPAELGDSAVYLCASSQNRGRGEQFFGPGTRLTVL.